Here is one T cell receptor beta chain with its context. The antigen is undetermined. This table comes from immunoSEQ multiplex PCR, and its TCRdb copy is limited to in-frame clones, with some not included. The data hold 100,000 to 110,000 clones, with around 93% observed a single time. The data are from a study of OX40 agonist ivuxolimab in advanced cancers. Study background: Patients treated during dose escalation were battling hepatocellular carcinoma, melanoma, renal cell or head and neck cancer. Allowance was made for prior anti-PD-1, anti-PD-L1 or anti-CTLA-4 therapy, and approximately 41% had some. The study, taken as a whole, reports: Low levels of normalized T-cell clonal expansion also appeared in some nonresponders. Compared with CD4+, CD8+ T cells on average had more expanded clones.

The V end was cut by 5 bases, the J end by 3 bases, with 11 bases between. The CDR3 sequence is 13 residues long. CDR1 LNHDA and CDR2 SQIVND come from the germline V gene (reference sequence). This clonotype was obtained from an adult with an advanced solid tumor such as melanoma, head and neck, liver or kidney cancer. V is TRBV19 and J is TRBJ2-7; D is uncertain. Sequenced here: CD4+ or CD8+ T cells sorted from blood, sampled in a trial of the OX40 agonist ivuxolimab. The CDR3 here is CASSETNFYEQYF. CDR3 DNA: TGTGCCAGTAGTGAGACAAACTTCTACGAGCAGTACTTC.